Following are 13 T cell receptor beta chains from one sample sequenced in a study of T-cell memory formation after mild COVID-19. Each CDR3 protein gets one entry after TCRdb re-called the 5' RACE reads with MiXCR. Of about 180,000 distinct CDR3 sequences listed, around 20% are singletons. The sequenced material came from PBMCs or a T cell subset sorted from them (not recorded which). Receptor source: a man in his late teens or twenties who had mild COVID-19 (a few samples of this study predate the infection). Cell type and time point are not known.

The J gene is TRBJ1-6, the V gene TRBV5-1; tentative D call: TRBD1 (5 bases). The germline V gene has CDR1 SGHRS and CDR2 YFSETQ. The V gene lost 3 bases and the J gene lost 10 bases, with 17 bases spanning the gap. The CDR3 sequence is 15 residues long. CDR3 in amino acids: CASSWEGLRASPLHF. CDR3 in DNA: TGCGCCAGCAGCTGGGAGGGGCTACGGGCCTCACCCCTCCACTTT.

The chain carries TRBV7-2 and TRBJ2-3, with TRBD2 as a possible D gene (7 bases). CDR3 length: 16 residues. Trimming removed 5 bases from V and 2 bases from J, with 17 bases in between. Germline lookup yields CDR1 SGHTA and CDR2 FQGNSA. The CDR3, as DNA: TGTGCCAGCAGCCGCCTAGGGGGGGCTGTCACAGATACGCAGTATTTT. Its translation is CASSRLGGAVTDTQYF.

The table lists this clonotype with a count of one. This sequence joins TRBV5-5 and TRBJ2-1; TRBD1 is a possible D gene (6 bases). In germline, CDR1 is SGHKS, CDR2 YYEKEE (reference sequence). The CDR3 consists of 18 residues. V was pared by 4 bases and J by 0 bases, with 20 bases between. This CDR3 is CASSLSVQGYNSYNEQFF. CDR3 sequence (DNA): TGTGCCAGCAGCCTCTCCGTACAGGGCTATAACTCCTACAATGAGCAGTTCTTC.

In regard to this clonotype: At one boundary the junction diverges from the germline segment, which might be a read error. The rearrangement joins TRBV12-3 or TRBV12-4 to TRBJ2-5; possible D gene TRBD1, 5 bases. This CDR3 has 13 residues. CDR3 sequence (DNA): TGTGCCAGCAGTCCCTATCTACAGGTTGGGTGGCACTTC. Translating it yields CASSPYLQVGWHF.

This chain links TRBV6-6 with TRBJ2-1; weak D call: TRBD1 (6 bases). CDR1 is MNHNY and CDR2 is SVGAGI in the germline V gene (reference sequence). There are 12 residues in the CDR3. The V end was cut by 6 bases, the J end by 8 bases, with 11 bases between. CDR3 nucleotide sequence: TGTGCCAGCAGCCCTGGACAGCATGAGCAGTTCTTC. Translated, it gives CASSPGQHEQFF.

This clonotype was recorded a few times. The V call is TRBV5-1, the J call TRBJ1-4; TRBD1 might be the D (5 bases). V lost 2 bases and J lost 0, with 14 bases in between. Germline-derived CDR1 and CDR2 are SGHRS and YFSETQ. CDR3 size: 17 residues. The CDR3 sequence: CASSFTGDHATNEKLFF. In DNA form, the CDR3 reads TGCGCCAGCAGCTTCACAGGTGACCATGCAACTAATGAAAAACTGTTTTTT.

This clonotype was counted between two and nine times. This rearrangement joins TRBV20-1 to TRBJ2-1; 14 bases agree with TRBD2. CDR3 size: 13 residues. V lost 6 bases and J lost 9; bases outside the gene matches: 4. Germline V gives CDR1 DFQATT, CDR2 SNEGSKA (reference sequence). The CDR3 is CSAPGLAGVEQFF. The CDR3 nucleotides read TGCAGTGCCCCGGGACTAGCGGGGGTTGAGCAGTTCTTC.

The chain couples TRBV5-1 to TRBJ2-1, with 8 positions matching TRBD1. With V trimmed by 1 base and J by 8 bases, 8 bases remained unmatched. Per germline, CDR1 SGHRS and CDR2 YFSETQ. CDR3 length: 15 amino acids. CDR3 amino acids: CASSLWAGGVYEQFF. The DNA of the CDR3 is TGCGCCAGCAGCTTGTGGGCAGGGGGCGTCTATGAGCAGTTCTTC.

This clonotype was seen only a few times. V is TRBV20-1 and J is TRBJ1-6, with D uncertain. CDR1 is DFQATT, CDR2 SNEGSKA, per germline (reference sequence). The CDR3 totals 13 residues. V dropped 3 bases and J dropped 5 bases, with 8 bases sitting between them. The CDR3: CSASSVHNSPLHF. The CDR3 DNA sequence: TGCAGTGCTAGTTCAGTCCATAATTCACCCCTCCACTTT.

J is TRBJ1-2 and V is TRBV28; D not certain. The CDR3 loop spans 14 amino acids. The V gene's germline CDR1 is MDHEN and CDR2 SYDVKM. V shed 3 bases and J shed 2 bases, with 10 bases lying between them. The CDR3 nucleotides are TGTGCCAGCAGTTTCGTCAAAGCGAACTATGGCTACACCTTC. Its translation is CASSFVKANYGYTF.

This clonotype was seen a handful of times. The genes are TRBV24-1 and TRBJ1-5; D gene uncertain. V was shortened by 9 bases and J by 5 bases, with 16 bases between the two germline ends. CDR3 length equals 14 residues. CDR1 and CDR2 from the germline V gene are KGHDR and SFDVKD. CDR3 sequence: CATAGEGVHQPQHF. The CDR3 coding sequence is TGTGCCACCGCCGGAGAGGGCGTTCATCAGCCCCAGCATTTT.

The V call is TRBV5-1, the J call TRBJ2-7; D call uncertain. The CDR3 runs 14 residues. CDR1 and CDR2 (germline): SGHRS, YFSETQ. V dropped 0 bases and J dropped 5 bases, with 12 bases sitting between them. CDR3 amino acids: CASSLALKGNEQYF. DNA of the CDR3: TGCGCCAGCAGCTTGGCCCTAAAAGGGAACGAGCAGTACTTC.

The chain uses TRBV11-2 and TRBJ1-2, with a tentative D call TRBD1 (5 bases). The germline V gene encodes CDR1 SGHAT and CDR2 FQNNGV. The CDR3 contains 13 residues. Trimming removed 5 bases from V and 7 bases from J, with 14 bases in between. Written as DNA, the CDR3 is TGTGCCAGCAGCCCCAGAGGGGAGAGTGGCTACACCTTC. This codes for CASSPRGESGYTF.